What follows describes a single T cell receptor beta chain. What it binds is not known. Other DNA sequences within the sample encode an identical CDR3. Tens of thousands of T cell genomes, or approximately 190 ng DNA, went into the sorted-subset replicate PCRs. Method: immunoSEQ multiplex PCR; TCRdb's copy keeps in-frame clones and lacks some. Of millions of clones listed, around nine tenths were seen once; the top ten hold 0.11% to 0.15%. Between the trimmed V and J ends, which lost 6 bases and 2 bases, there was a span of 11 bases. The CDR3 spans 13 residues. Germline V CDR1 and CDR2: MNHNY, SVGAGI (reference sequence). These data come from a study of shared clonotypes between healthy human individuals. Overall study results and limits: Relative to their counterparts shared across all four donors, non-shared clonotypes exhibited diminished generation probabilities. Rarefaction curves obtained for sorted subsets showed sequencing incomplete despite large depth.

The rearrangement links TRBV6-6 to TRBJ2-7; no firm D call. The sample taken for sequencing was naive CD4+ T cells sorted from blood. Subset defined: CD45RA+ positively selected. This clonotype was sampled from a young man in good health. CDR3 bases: TGTGCCAGCAGCCGACAACGGACCTACGAGCAGTACTTC. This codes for CASSRQRTYEQYF.